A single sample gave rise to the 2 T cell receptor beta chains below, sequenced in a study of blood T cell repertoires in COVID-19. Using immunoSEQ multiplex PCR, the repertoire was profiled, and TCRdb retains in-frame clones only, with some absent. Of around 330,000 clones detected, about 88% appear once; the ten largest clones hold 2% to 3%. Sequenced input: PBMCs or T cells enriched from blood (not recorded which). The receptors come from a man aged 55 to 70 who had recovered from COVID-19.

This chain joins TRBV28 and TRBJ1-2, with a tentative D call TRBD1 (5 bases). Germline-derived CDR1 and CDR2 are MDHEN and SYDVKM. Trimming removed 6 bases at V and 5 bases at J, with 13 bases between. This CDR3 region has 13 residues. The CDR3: CASRSGQGYGYTF. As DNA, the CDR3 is TGTGCCAGCAGGTCCGGCCAGGGTTATGGCTACACCTTC.

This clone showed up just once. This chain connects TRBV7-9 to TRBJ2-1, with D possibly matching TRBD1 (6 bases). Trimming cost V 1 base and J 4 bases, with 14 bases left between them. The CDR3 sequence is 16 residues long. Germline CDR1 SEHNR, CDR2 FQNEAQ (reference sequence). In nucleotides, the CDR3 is TGTGCCAGCAGCTTAGACCAGGGGCTCGGATACAATGAGCAGTTCTTC. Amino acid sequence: CASSLDQGLGYNEQFF.